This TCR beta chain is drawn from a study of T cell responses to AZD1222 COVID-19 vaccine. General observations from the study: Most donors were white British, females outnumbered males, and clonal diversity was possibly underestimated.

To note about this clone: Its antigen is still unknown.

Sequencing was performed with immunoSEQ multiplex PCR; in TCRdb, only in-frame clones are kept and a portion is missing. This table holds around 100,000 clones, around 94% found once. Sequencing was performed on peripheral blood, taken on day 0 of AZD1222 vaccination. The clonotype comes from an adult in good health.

The CDR3 DNA is TGCAGCGTGGTTGTAAAGCGTCCCTTTAACTATGGCTACACCTTC. Translating gives CSVVVKRPFNYGYTF. V and J are TRBV29-1 and TRBJ1-2; D gene unclear. Trimming left V 6 bases short and J 1 base short, with 18 bases between. Germline V gives CDR1 SQVTM, CDR2 ANQGSEA. This CDR3 has 15 residues.